Shown below are 18 T cell receptor beta chains from a single sample sequenced in a study of early T cells in non-severe SARS-CoV-2 infection. TCRdb ran MiXCR on the 5' RACE reads and lists one entry per CDR3 protein. Counted here are tens of thousands of distinct CDR3 sequences, around a sixth occurring once; the ten biggest clones make up 9% to 15%. Sequenced sample: whole blood. The receptors shown here come from an adult who was a healthcare worker with PCR-confirmed SARS-CoV-2 infection or an uninfected control (not recorded which).

This clonotype has at least ten counts. V and J are TRBV11-3 and TRBJ2-2, with D perhaps matching TRBD2 (5 bases). The CDR3 covers 14 residues. Germline V CDR1 and CDR2: SGHNT, YENEEA. V lost 5 bases and J 6 bases, leaving 13 bases between the germline ends. CDR3 amino acids: CASSADSTAGELFF. The CDR3 coding sequence is TGTGCCAGCAGCGCGGACTCAACAGCCGGGGAGCTGTTTTTT. Complete variable domain (other parts from reference TRBV11-3 and TRBJ2-2): EAGVVQSPRYKIIEKKQPVAFWCNPISGHNTLYWYLQNLGQGPELLIRYENEEAVDDSQLPKDRFSAERLKGVDSTLKIQPAELGDSAVYLCASSADSTAGELFFGEGSRLTVL.

This clonotype appeared many times. CDR3 bases: TGTGCCAGCAGTTCCCTCTGGGGACTAGTGGGTGAGCAGTTCTTC. Encoded protein: CASSSLWGLVGEQFF. The V and J genes are TRBV6-2 or TRBV6-3 and TRBJ2-1; 8 bases match TRBD2. With 4 bases clipped from V and 9 bases from J, the junction kept 11 bases outside the gene matches. There are 15 residues in the CDR3. Per germline, CDR1 MNHEY and CDR2 SVGEGT.

The chain recombines TRBV20-1 with TRBJ2-1; 9 nucleotides line up with TRBD2. Trimming at V came to 0 bases and at J to 6 bases, leaving 12 bases not matched to a gene. Looked up from germline, CDR1 is DFQATT and CDR2 is SNEGSKA (reference sequence). The CDR3 is 17 residues long. The CDR3 DNA reads TGCAGTGCTAGAGATTTCTTGGGACTAGCAGGCTTCAATGAGCAGTTCTTC. Its translation: CSARDFLGLAGFNEQFF.

In its sample, this clonotype was seen a few times. V gene TRBV6-5 combines with J gene TRBJ2-5; TRBD2 aligns across 10 bases. The length of the CDR3 is 16 residues. Germline values: CDR1 MNHEY, CDR2 SVGAGI. Trimming took 6 bases from V and 6 from J; bases not matched to a gene: 13. CDR3 nucleotide sequence: TGTGCCAGCAGAAGGACTAGCGGAAGAGACGGAAAGACCCAGTACTTC. The encoded protein is CASRRTSGRDGKTQYF.

The rearrangement uses TRBV30 and TRBJ2-7; maybe TRBD2 (6 bases). Germline CDR1 GTSNPN, CDR2 SVGIG (reference sequence). Trimming cost V 1 base and J 6 bases, with 19 bases left between them. The CDR3 has 15 amino acids. The CDR3: CAWSEDYQRPLEQYF. The CDR3 coding sequence is TGTGCCTGGAGTGAGGACTACCAACGTCCGCTCGAGCAGTACTTC.

This clonotype showed up just a few times. This chain joins TRBV14 and TRBJ1-2; tentative D call: TRBD1 (5 bases). V was trimmed by 2 bases and J by 4 bases, leaving 14 bases between them. The CDR3 loop spans 15 amino acids. The V gene's germline CDR1 is SGHDN and CDR2 FVKESK. CDR3: CASSQYKRGGYGYTF. In DNA, the CDR3 is TGTGCCAGCAGCCAATATAAGAGGGGTGGCTATGGCTACACCTTC.

This clonotype was counted at least ten times. The chain links TRBV1 to TRBJ2-5; the DNA was not used to check the table's D call, TRBD2. TRBV1 is assigned pseudogene status. There are 17 residues in the CDR3. Here the CDR3 reads CTSSQDPCGRAIETQYF. The CDR3 DNA follows: TGCACCAGCAGCCAAGATCCTTGCGGGAGGGCCATAGAGACCCAGTACTTC.

The sample holds a few counts of this clonotype. The rearrangement uses TRBV3-1 and TRBJ2-1; the D gene could be TRBD1 or TRBD2 (5 bases each). CDR1 is LGHDT and CDR2 is YNNKEL in the germline V gene (reference sequence). The CDR3 is made up of 15 amino acids. The V end was cut by 4 bases, the J end by 7 bases, with 17 bases between. CDR3 nucleotides: TGTGCCAGCAGCCCAGGGACCGCCCACACAAATGAGCAGTTCTTC. It specifies CASSPGTAHTNEQFF.

This clonotype was detected a few times. The V gene is TRBV27, the J gene TRBJ1-1; no clear D gene. The CDR3 runs to 12 residues. Per germline, CDR1 MNHEY and CDR2 SMNVEV (reference sequence). Trimming took 6 bases from V and 8 from J, leaving 13 bases between them. Here the CDR3 DNA reads TGTGCCAGCAGCTCAACCCCGGGGGAAGCTTTCTTT. This gives the protein CASSSTPGEAFF.

In its sample, this clonotype was seen a few times. The V and J genes are TRBV4-3 and TRBJ2-7, with 10 bases fitting TRBD2. Per germline, CDR1 LGHNA and CDR2 YSLEER. The CDR3 runs to 15 residues. After removal of 6 bases from V and 4 bases from J, the junction contained 9 bases not matched to a gene. CDR3 sequence: CASSLIAGGGYEQYF. As DNA, the CDR3 is TGCGCCAGCAGTCTAATAGCGGGAGGTGGTTACGAGCAGTACTTC.

The chain is built from TRBV27 and TRBJ1-6; TRBD1 matches at 10 bases. Losses at the gene ends were 6 bases for V and 0 bases for J; bases not matched to a gene: 5. The CDR3 loop spans 17 amino acids. Germline V gene data show CDR1 as MNHEY and CDR2 as SMNVEV (reference sequence). CDR3 region: CASRGGQGDSYNSPLHF. CDR3 nucleotide sequence: TGTGCCAGCAGGGGAGGACAGGGGGACTCCTATAATTCACCCCTCCACTTT.

Many counts were recorded for this clonotype. The chain is built from TRBV18 and TRBJ2-1; D unresolved. V was shortened by 3 bases and J by 8 bases, with 17 bases between the two germline ends. This CDR3 region has 15 residues. Germline CDR1 is KGHSH and CDR2 is LQKENI. DNA of the CDR3: TGTGCCAGCTCACCTGCTGGCGGATCCCGGGATGAGCAGTTCTTC. It codes for CASSPAGGSRDEQFF.

The V gene is TRBV9, the J gene TRBJ2-3; the D gene could be TRBD1 or TRBD2 (5 bases each). Germline-derived CDR1 and CDR2 are SGDLS and YYNGEE. Trimming shortened V by 0 bases and J by 6 bases, and 11 bases separated the two germline ends. CDR3 size: 14 residues. The CDR3 protein is CASSVGGDRDTQYF. CDR3 sequence (DNA): TGTGCCAGCAGCGTAGGAGGGGATAGGGATACGCAGTATTTT.

The chain is built from TRBV4-2 and TRBJ1-2; no clear D gene. CDR1 LGHNA and CDR2 YNFKEQ come from the germline V gene. V was cut by 0 bases and J by 4 bases, with 12 bases left in between. The length of the CDR3 is 15 residues. CDR3 sequence: CASSQDWRQSYGYTF. The CDR3 DNA reads TGTGCCAGCAGCCAAGATTGGAGGCAGAGCTATGGCTACACCTTC.

This clonotype came up a few times. J is TRBJ2-5 and V is TRBV11-1; possible D gene TRBD2, 6 bases. Trimming removed 4 bases from V and 4 bases from J, with 22 bases in between. This CDR3 is built from 17 residues. Germline V CDR1 and CDR2: SGHAT, FQDESV (reference sequence). The CDR3 nucleotides read TGTGCCAGCAGCTCGCTGGAGGGGAGCGCGGTTCTAGAGACCCAGTACTTC. This encodes CASSSLEGSAVLETQYF.

Comment on this clonotype: A much larger clone is a single base away; this may be a read error. The chain is built from TRBV5-1 and TRBJ1-6; D is ambiguous. Deletions cut 2 bases from V and 8 bases from J, with 11 bases between. The CDR3 is 14 amino acids. The V gene's germline CDR1 is SGHRS and CDR2 YFSETQ. The CDR3 region is CASSFKFSDSPLHF. The CDR3, as DNA: TGCGCCAGCAGCTTTAAGTTTTCGGATTCACCCCTCCACTTT. Combining the CDR3 with reference TRBV5-1 and TRBJ1-6 gives the whole variable domain KAGVTQTPRYLIKTRGQQVTLSCSPISGHRSVSWYQQTPGQGLQFLFEYFSETQRNKGNFPGRFSGRQFSNSRSEMNVSTLELGDSALYLCASSFKFSDSPLHFGNGTRLTVT.

There are many counts of this clonotype. This chain links TRBV20-1 with TRBJ2-7; D is unclear. The CDR3 runs 12 residues. Trimming stripped 7 bases from V and 4 bases from J, with 14 bases between. Per the germline V gene, CDR1 is DFQATT and CDR2 is SNEGSKA (reference sequence). The CDR3 is CSGRDMIYEQYF. The CDR3 DNA reads TGCAGTGGCCGAGACATGATATACGAGCAGTACTTC.

This clonotype was seen a few times. The chain recombines TRBV7-3 with TRBJ2-2, with TRBD1 as a possible D gene (6 bases). The CDR3 totals 16 residues. CDR1 is SGHTA and CDR2 is FQGTGA in the germline V gene. The V gene lost 0 bases and the J gene lost 6 bases, with 14 bases spanning the gap. CDR3 nucleotide sequence: TGTGCCAGCAGCTTAACGGGAAGGGGGTCCGCCGGGGAGCTGTTTTTT. Protein product: CASSLTGRGSAGELFF.